The 14 T cell receptor beta chains listed next were all sequenced from one sample in a study of T cells in Graves' hyperthyroidism and ophthalmopathy. Researchers took RNA transcripts and amplified the TCR beta CDR3 regions from them. Researchers ran a first-round RT-PCR on the TCR CDR3 using the HTBI primer set. TCRdb analysed the multiplex PCR reads with MiXCR anew, one entry per CDR3 protein. This sample has some 570,000 distinct CDR3 sequences, with approximately 17% found just once. The sample consisted of blood. Receptors originate from a woman aged 18-30 years with Graves' ophthalmopathy.

This clonotype was detected many times. The chain combines TRBV29-1 with TRBJ1-1; D may be TRBD1 (6 bases). The CDR3 extends over 14 amino acids. From germline, CDR1 is SQVTM and CDR2 ANQGSEA. Trimming removed 4 bases at V and 0 bases at J, with 12 bases between. This CDR3 reads CSVARGGMNTEAFF. The DNA for the CDR3 is TGCAGCGTTGCCCGCGGGGGCATGAACACTGAAGCTTTCTTT. Full variable domain (missing parts from reference TRBV29-1 and TRBJ1-1): SAVISQKPSRDICQRGTSLTIQCQVDSQVTMMFWYRQQPGQSLTLIATANQGSEATYESGFVIDKFPISRPNLTFSTLTVSNMSPEDSSIYLCSVARGGMNTEAFFGQGTRLTVV.

In this sample, this clonotype turned up many times. V is TRBV29-1 and J is TRBJ2-1; tentative D call: TRBD1 (5 bases). Deletions cut 4 bases from V and 0 bases from J, with 13 bases between. Germline values: CDR1 SQVTM, CDR2 ANQGSEA. The CDR3 extends over 15 amino acids. In DNA form, the CDR3 reads TGCAGCGTTGTAGTTGGGGCAGCCTCCTACAATGAGCAGTTCTTC. Translated: CSVVVGAASYNEQFF.

This clonotype was detected ten times or more. The CDR3 region is CASSPSGQGAGNEKLFF. CDR3 sequence (DNA): TGTGCCAGCAGCCCATCGGGACAGGGGGCCGGTAATGAAAAACTGTTTTTT. The J gene is TRBJ1-4, the V gene TRBV3-1, with 12 bases lining up with TRBD1. Germline trimming cut 4 bases from V and 4 bases from J; bases unmatched to any gene: 7. The germline gives CDR1 LGHDT, CDR2 YNNKEL (reference sequence). The CDR3 covers 17 residues.

As concerns this clonotype: A read error is possible here, since a much larger clone lies one base away. The chain recombines TRBV30 with TRBJ1-2, with 10 bases lining up with TRBD1. V dropped 8 bases and J dropped 0; count of bases not matched to a gene: 6. CDR1 and CDR2 from the germline V gene are GTSNPN and SVGIG (reference sequence). The CDR3 consists of 14 residues. This chain's CDR3 is CALRDRGANYGYTF. The CDR3 bases are TGTGCCCTCAGGGACAGGGGAGCTAACTATGGCTACACCTTC.

On this clonotype: This may stem from a read error, because a much larger clone lies one nucleotide away. The rearrangement joins TRBV2 to TRBJ2-7; D call uncertain. The V gene's germline CDR1 is SNHLY and CDR2 FYNNEI. The CDR3 is 15 amino acids. The CDR3 region is CAGSFDTGRSYEQYF. CDR3 nucleotide sequence: TGTGCCGGCAGTTTCGACACCGGCCGCTCCTACGAGCAGTACTTC.

This clonotype was observed a few times. V usage is TRBV20-1 and J usage is TRBJ2-2, with 9 bases that match TRBD2. Germline V gives CDR1 DFQATT, CDR2 SNEGSKA (reference sequence). With V trimmed by 4 bases and J by 1 base, 1 base remained unmatched. The CDR3 is 14 amino acids. CDR3 bases: TGCAGTGCTAAGACTAGCGGGAACACCGGGGAGCTGTTTTTT. This codes for CSAKTSGNTGELFF.

The chain employs TRBV27 and TRBJ1-6; 10 positions match TRBD1. CDR1 and CDR2 from the germline V gene are MNHEY and SMNVEV (reference sequence). V shed 6 bases and J 6 bases; nucleotides not matched to a gene: 2. The CDR3 loop spans 14 amino acids. The CDR3 nucleotides read TGTGCCAGCAGCTGGACAGGGGGTAATTCACCCCTCCACTTT. Translating it yields CASSWTGGNSPLHF.

This clonotype has more than one count but fewer than ten. This sequence joins TRBV6-5 and TRBJ2-1, with TRBD2 matching over 13 bases. CDR3 length: 15 amino acids. J lost 6 bases, V lost 2 bases, and 1 base had no gene match. Per the germline V gene, CDR1 is MNHEY and CDR2 is SVGAGI. The CDR3, as DNA: TGTGCCAGCAGTTACGGACTAGCGGGAGCCAATGAGCAGTTCTTC. It codes for CASSYGLAGANEQFF.

This clonotype has ten or more counts. The chain has TRBV2 and TRBJ2-5; 8 nucleotides align to TRBD2. Germline V CDR1 and CDR2: SNHLY, FYNNEI. The CDR3 sequence is 14 residues long. The ends lost 6 bases at V and 5 bases at J; junction bases unmatched: 8. CDR3 residues: CASRAGLEVETQYF. Here the CDR3 DNA reads TGTGCCAGCAGAGCGGGACTAGAGGTGGAGACCCAGTACTTC.

The J gene is TRBJ1-5, the V gene TRBV28; D not resolved. The CDR3 loop spans 12 amino acids. The V end lost 6 bases, the J end lost 10 bases, and 13 bases lay between the germline ends. CDR1 is MDHEN, CDR2 SYDVKM, per germline. The CDR3 loop is CASRSLGTPQHF. The CDR3 region has the DNA TGTGCCAGCAGATCCCTCGGTACTCCCCAGCATTTT.

This chain links TRBV30 with TRBJ1-6, with 11 bases matching TRBD1. V was pared by 2 bases and J by 10 bases, with 7 bases of the junction left unmatched. This CDR3 spans 15 amino acids. Germline assignment: CDR1 GTSNPN and CDR2 SVGIG (reference sequence). CDR3 in amino acids: CAWSPTGQGVSPLHF. The CDR3 DNA reads TGTGCCTGGAGTCCTACGGGACAGGGGGTGTCACCCCTCCACTTT.

This clonotype has a handful of counts. The rearrangement links TRBV7-2 to TRBJ2-1, with 9 bases fitting TRBD2. V trimming: 1 base; J trimming: 4 bases; junction bases outside the gene matches: 8. The CDR3 runs to 17 residues. Per germline, CDR1 SGHTA and CDR2 FQGNSA. The CDR3 nucleotides read TGTGCCAGCAGCTTAGTATATAGCGGGGGCCGTTACAATGAGCAGTTCTTC. The encoded protein is CASSLVYSGGRYNEQFF.

This clonotype has at least ten counts. This chain joins TRBV27 and TRBJ2-5; TRBD2 is a possible D gene (6 bases). Germline V gives CDR1 MNHEY, CDR2 SMNVEV (reference sequence). The CDR3 has 13 residues. The V gene lost 5 bases and the J gene lost 4 bases, with 11 bases spanning the gap. The CDR3 spells CASSQGTRETQYF. In DNA form, the CDR3 reads TGTGCCAGCAGTCAAGGGACTCGAGAGACCCAGTACTTC.

The V gene is TRBV7-2, the J gene TRBJ1-2; D call uncertain. Germline V lookup: CDR1 SGHTA, CDR2 FQGNSA. Trimming removed 5 bases from V and 8 bases from J, with 21 bases in between. CDR3 length: 15 residues. The CDR3 loop reads CASSAPPIGNSGYTF. The CDR3 nucleotides are TGTGCCAGCAGCGCCCCCCCCATAGGGAACAGCGGCTACACCTTC. The complete variable domain, with remaining parts taken from reference TRBV7-2 and TRBJ1-2, reads GAGVSQSPSNKVTEKGKDVELRCDPISGHTALYWYRQSLGQGLEFLIYFQGNSAPDKSGLPSDRFSAERTGGSVSTLTIQRTQQEDSAVYLCASSAPPIGNSGYTFGSGTRLTVV.